These 25 T cell receptor beta chains share one sample of origin, sequenced in a study of blood T cell repertoires in COVID-19. The method was immunoSEQ multiplex PCR; TCRdb's version includes in-frame clones alone and lacks a portion of them. Among about 39,000 clones listed, 75% to 90% were seen once. The source material was peripheral blood. The receptors originated from a man aged 50 to 60 with active or convalescent COVID-19.

The chain recombines TRBV27 with TRBJ2-5; 7 nucleotides agree with TRBD1. This CDR3 comprises 15 residues. Trimming at V came to 4 bases and at J to 5 bases, leaving 10 bases not matched to a gene. The germline CDR1 and CDR2 sequences are MNHEY and SMNVEV (reference sequence). The CDR3 region is CASSSYGTEEETQYF. The DNA for the CDR3 is TGTGCCAGCAGTTCTTACGGGACAGAAGAGGAGACCCAGTACTTC.

The chain is built from TRBV4-2 and TRBJ1-2; TRBD1 agrees at 8 bases. CDR3 size: 14 residues. With 1 base clipped from V and 4 bases from J, the junction kept 2 bases outside the gene matches. Germline V lookup: CDR1 LGHNA, CDR2 YNFKEQ. For the CDR3, the DNA is TGTGCCAGCAGCCAAGGGACAGGGCTCTATGGCTACACCTTC. It translates to CASSQGTGLYGYTF.

The gene calls are TRBV4-1 and TRBJ1-1, with 7 bases that match TRBD1. The V segment lost 2 bases and the J segment 4 bases; nucleotides outside the gene matches: 4. Germline V gene lookup returns CDR1 MGHRA and CDR2 YSYEKL. This CDR3 comprises 14 residues. The CDR3 is CASSQPRDSTEAFF. The CDR3 bases are TGCGCCAGCAGCCAACCCCGGGACAGCACTGAAGCTTTCTTT.

The rearrangement joins TRBV19 to TRBJ2-3; a possible D gene is TRBD1 (6 bases). Germline CDR1 is LNHDA and CDR2 is SQIVND (reference sequence). V shed 4 bases and J shed 14 bases, with 16 bases lying between them. The CDR3 has 12 amino acids. The CDR3 loop is CASSTRQAAPYF. In nucleotides, the CDR3 is TGTGCCAGTAGTACCCGACAGGCCGCCCCGTATTTT. Full variable domain (rest looked up from reference TRBV19 and TRBJ2-3): DGGITQSPKYLFRKEGQNVTLSCEQNLNHDAMYWYRQDPGQGLRLIYYSQIVNDFQKGDIAEGYSVSREKKESFPLTVTSAQKNPTAFYLCASSTRQAAPYFGPGTRLTVL.

The chain couples TRBV2 to TRBJ2-7; D possibly corresponds to TRBD2 (5 bases). Trimming cost V 3 bases and J 4 bases, with 7 bases left between them. Germline assignment: CDR1 SNHLY and CDR2 FYNNEI. The CDR3 is 12 residues long. The CDR3 DNA sequence: TGTGCCAGCAGTGAGGAGGAGTACGAGCAGTACTTC. Amino acids: CASSEEEYEQYF.

The chain has TRBV29-1 and TRBJ1-2, with D possibly matching TRBD1 (5 bases). The CDR3 sequence is 11 residues long. Germline V gene sequence: CDR1 SQVTM, CDR2 ANQGSEA. Trimming stripped 6 bases from V and 3 bases from J, with 8 bases between. The CDR3 DNA sequence: TGCAGCGTGTCGACAGACTATGGCTACACCTTC. Amino acid sequence: CSVSTDYGYTF.

The V call is TRBV10-1, the J call TRBJ1-1; maybe TRBD1 (5 bases). The CDR3 contains 16 residues. Germline CDR1 and CDR2: WNHNN and SYGVQD (reference sequence). Trimming took off 2 bases at V and 4 bases at J, with 17 bases between the two ends. The chain's CDR3 is CASSEVPGGGRTEAFF. Written as DNA, the CDR3 is TGCGCCAGCAGTGAGGTACCCGGGGGGGGTCGCACTGAAGCTTTCTTT.

J is TRBJ2-5 and V is TRBV19, with D unclear. The CDR3 extends over 13 amino acids. Germline CDR1 is LNHDA and CDR2 is SQIVND (reference sequence). Trimming pared 6 bases from V and 1 base from J, leaving 9 bases between. Here the CDR3 reads CASRSRGQETQYF. The CDR3 region has the DNA TGTGCCAGTAGGTCTAGAGGCCAAGAGACCCAGTACTTC.

This chain uses TRBV5-8 with TRBJ2-7; a weak D match, TRBD1 (7 bases). In germline, CDR1 is SGHTS, CDR2 YDEGEE. The CDR3 loop spans 13 amino acids. V was trimmed by 8 bases and J by 2 bases, leaving 14 bases between them. In DNA, the CDR3 is TGTGCCAGTATGGGGGGACAGACCTACGAGCAGTACTTC. This translates into CASMGGQTYEQYF.

This chain links TRBV2 with TRBJ2-1, with TRBD2 identical over 9 bases. Per the germline V gene, CDR1 is SNHLY and CDR2 is FYNNEI. The ends lost 5 bases at V and 9 bases at J; junction bases unmatched: 11. The CDR3 is made up of 15 amino acids. The CDR3 DNA reads TGTGCCAGCAGTCCCCATTCTGGCGGGGGGGGTGAGCAGTTCTTC. Its protein product is CASSPHSGGGGEQFF.

This chain uses TRBV27 with TRBJ1-4; no firm D call. This CDR3 is built from 13 residues. V gave up 5 bases and J gave up 11 bases, with 15 bases separating them. Germline CDR1 and CDR2: MNHEY and SMNVEV (reference sequence). DNA for the CDR3: TGTGCCAGCAGTCTCCAAAATGGGGAGAAACTGTTTTTT. It specifies CASSLQNGEKLFF. Full variable domain (missing parts from reference TRBV27 and TRBJ1-4): EAQVTQNPRYLITVTGKKLTVTCSQNMNHEYMSWYRQDPGLGLRQIYYSMNVEVTDKGDVPEGYKVSRKEKRNFPLILESPSPNQTSLYFCASSLQNGEKLFFGSGTQLSVL.

This chain connects TRBV2 to TRBJ1-2, with TRBD1 as a possible D gene (6 bases). The germline CDR1 and CDR2 sequences are SNHLY and FYNNEI. The length of the CDR3 is 15 residues. The V and J ends lost 5 bases and 6 bases respectively, with 19 bases between them. The DNA of the CDR3 is TGTGCCAGCAGTACGCGACAGGAGTCTGTGGATGGCTACACCTTC. Translating gives CASSTRQESVDGYTF.

V usage is TRBV25-1 and J usage is TRBJ2-3; D is unclear. CDR3 length: 13 amino acids. The V gene lost 1 base and the J gene lost 1 base, with 3 bases spanning the gap. CDR1 is MGHDK, CDR2 SYGVNS, per germline. CDR3 protein: CASSESGTDTQYF. DNA for the CDR3: TGTGCCAGCAGTGAATCGGGCACAGATACGCAGTATTTT.

In its sample, this clone was seen a few times. The V gene is TRBV7-9, the J gene TRBJ2-7, with 7 nucleotides matching TRBD1. The CDR3 contains 12 residues. Germline-derived CDR1 and CDR2 are SEHNR and FQNEAQ (reference sequence). V shed 11 bases and J 2 bases; nucleotides not matched to a gene: 6. The DNA for the CDR3 is TGTGCCGGTGGCCAGGGGGCCTACGAGCAGTACTTC. This gives the protein CAGGQGAYEQYF.

V usage is TRBV5-1 and J usage is TRBJ2-7; 9 bases agree with TRBD1. Trimming took 4 bases from V and 4 from J; bases not matched to a gene: 9. The CDR3 is 15 residues long. The germline V gene has CDR1 SGHRS and CDR2 YFSETQ. CDR3 loop: CASSTGQGILYEQYF. The CDR3 coding sequence is TGCGCCAGCAGCACCGGACAGGGGATATTATACGAGCAGTACTTC.

The chain is built from TRBV5-8 and TRBJ2-5; TRBD1 aligns across 7 bases. Germline CDR1 reads SGHTS; CDR2 reads YDEGEE. CDR3 length: 16 residues. After removal of 4 bases from V and 4 bases from J, the junction contained 13 bases not matched to a gene. The CDR3 region has the DNA TGTGCCAGCAGCCCGACGCAAACAGGGGTAGGAGAGACCCAGTACTTC. It codes for CASSPTQTGVGETQYF.

This rearrangement joins TRBV5-5 to TRBJ2-7, with TRBD1 identical over 7 bases. The J segment lost 2 bases and the V segment lost 4 bases, leaving 6 bases of the junction unmatched. The CDR3 consists of 14 residues. CDR1 is SGHKS and CDR2 is YYEKEE in the germline V gene (reference sequence). The CDR3 region has the DNA TGTGCCAGCAGCCCCGGGACAGAACCCTACGAGCAGTACTTC. This sequence encodes CASSPGTEPYEQYF.

The chain joins TRBV30 to TRBJ2-7; a possible D gene is TRBD1 (6 bases). This CDR3 comprises 12 residues. Per germline, CDR1 GTSNPN and CDR2 SVGIG (reference sequence). Trimming removed 4 bases from V and 1 base from J, with 8 bases in between. The CDR3 region is CAWKQGSYEQYF. DNA for the CDR3: TGTGCCTGGAAGCAGGGGTCCTACGAGCAGTACTTC.

The chain employs TRBV19 and TRBJ1-5, with D hard to call. CDR3 length: 14 residues. The V end lost 3 bases, the J end lost 4 bases, and 10 bases lay between the germline ends. Germline V gene data show CDR1 as LNHDA and CDR2 as SQIVND (reference sequence). CDR3 sequence reads: CASSIPQLNQPQHF. The CDR3, as DNA: TGTGCCAGTAGTATCCCACAGTTAAATCAGCCCCAGCATTTT.

The rearrangement joins TRBV4-1 to TRBJ1-1; no definite D call. From germline, CDR1 is MGHRA and CDR2 YSYEKL. The V gene lost 0 bases and the J gene lost 6 bases, with 11 bases spanning the gap. This CDR3 comprises 14 residues. The CDR3 coding sequence is TGCGCCAGCAGCCAAGATTCAGCGCAGCCTGAAGCTTTCTTT. Translating it yields CASSQDSAQPEAFF.

This chain joins TRBV5-1 and TRBJ2-7, with TRBD2 as a possible D gene (5 bases). The CDR3 is made up of 16 amino acids. V was trimmed by 4 bases and J by 4 bases, leaving 21 bases between them. Germline V gene lookup returns CDR1 SGHRS and CDR2 YFSETQ. Written as DNA, the CDR3 is TGCGCCAGCAGCGGTTTATTGGGCCCCGGGAATTACGAGCAGTACTTC. Its protein is CASSGLLGPGNYEQYF.

This clone appeared a single time. The CDR3 DNA is TGTGCCACCAGTGATAAGGGACAGGGGGCGAAGACCCAGTACTTC. Protein sequence: CATSDKGQGAKTQYF. This chain uses TRBV24-1 with TRBJ2-5, with 12 bases that match TRBD1. The junction had 4 bases not matched to a gene; V was cut back by 3 bases and J by 6 bases. Germline CDR1 reads KGHDR; CDR2 reads SFDVKD. The CDR3 runs to 15 residues.

This clone was seen a few times. The rearrangement joins TRBV13 to TRBJ1-1; TRBD1 might be the D (6 bases). The CDR3 runs 13 residues. Germline CDR1 reads PRHDT; CDR2 reads FYEKMQ (reference sequence). V gave up 4 bases and J gave up 4 bases, with 10 bases separating them. The CDR3 sequence: CASSSQGITEAFF. The CDR3 nucleotides read TGTGCCAGCAGCTCACAGGGTATCACTGAAGCTTTCTTT.

This clone has only a few counts. At one end, the junction sequence differs from germline, possibly due to a read error. The chain joins TRBV6-5 to TRBJ1-2, with 7 positions matching TRBD1. Germline values: CDR1 MNHEY, CDR2 SVGAGI. The CDR3 consists of 14 residues. As DNA, the CDR3 is TGTGCCAGCACTTACTCGGGTCAGGGGGGCGGCTACACCTTC. Translation gives CASTYSGQGGGYTF.

The chain joins TRBV13 to TRBJ2-7, with 9 bases aligning to TRBD1. CDR1 is PRHDT and CDR2 is FYEKMQ in the germline V gene (reference sequence). The CDR3 is 15 residues long. Unmatched junction bases numbered 5, after V lost 5 bases and J lost 0 bases. CDR3 amino acids: CASSLGTGSSYEQYF. In nucleotides, the CDR3 is TGTGCCAGCAGCCTTGGGACAGGGAGCTCCTACGAGCAGTACTTC.